The rows below give T cell receptor beta chains drawn from one sample of a study of spatial heterogeneity in lung cancer. TCRdb passed the 5' RACE reads through MiXCR, listing each CDR3 protein once. This sample carries tens of thousands of distinct CDR3 sequences, approximately 8.1% of them seen once, and the ten largest clones take under 8%. The source was PBMCs, collected at surgery. These receptors all stem from a male donor with early-stage non-small cell lung cancer. Each CDR3 is given with its conserved first and last residue. The order of the fields is D gene, clone size, V gene, J gene, CDR3 protein, CDR3 DNA. The D gene is left open where the match is weak. Some rows have no size entry. The others give once, few or many, or a class for an expanded clone.

D gene: -
clone size: many
V gene: TRBV7-2
J gene: TRBJ2-2
CDR3 protein: CASSPPRGGNTGELFF
CDR3 DNA: TGTGCCAGCAGCCCACCCAGGGGCGGGAACACCGGGGAGCTGTTTTTT

D gene: -
clone size: many
V gene: TRBV7-9
J gene: TRBJ2-7
CDR3 protein: CASSSSRTASYEQYF
CDR3 DNA: TGTGCCAGCAGCTCCTCCCGGACAGCCTCCTACGAGCAGTACTTC

D gene: -
clone size: -
V gene: TRBV7-9
J gene: TRBJ2-7
CDR3 protein: CASSLDKKYEQYF
CDR3 DNA: TGTGCCAGCAGCTTAGACAAGAAATACGAGCAGTACTTC

D gene: TRBD1
clone size: many
V gene: TRBV6-2/TRBV6-3
J gene: TRBJ2-5
CDR3 protein: CASSDRGRETQYF
CDR3 DNA: TGTGCCAGCAGCGACAGGGGGCGAGAGACCCAGTACTTC

D gene: -
clone size: -
V gene: TRBV18
J gene: TRBJ2-3
CDR3 protein: CASSPYDSSTDTQYF
CDR3 DNA: TGTGCCAGCTCACCGTACGATTCTAGCACAGATACGCAGTATTTT

D gene: -
clone size: few
V gene: TRBV20-1
J gene: TRBJ1-5
CDR3 protein: CSAADSDQPQHF
CDR3 DNA: TGCAGTGCCGCCGACAGCGATCAGCCCCAGCATTTT

D gene: -
clone size: many
V gene: TRBV7-8
J gene: TRBJ1-3
CDR3 protein: CASSLYRPDSGNTIYF
CDR3 DNA: TGTGCCAGCAGCTTATATCGACCGGACTCTGGAAACACCATATATTTT

D gene: TRBD1
clone size: many
V gene: TRBV9
J gene: TRBJ2-7
CDR3 protein: CASSEDREDYEQYF
CDR3 DNA: TGTGCCAGCAGCGAAGACAGGGAAGACTACGAGCAGTACTTC

D gene: -
clone size: few
V gene: TRBV19
J gene: TRBJ1-1
CDR3 protein: CASSITGTEAFF
CDR3 DNA: TGTGCCAGTAGTATTACCGGAACTGAAGCTTTCTTT

D gene: -
clone size: many
V gene: TRBV5-1
J gene: TRBJ1-1
CDR3 protein: CASSGGGLSTEAFF
CDR3 DNA: TGCGCCAGCAGCGGAGGTGGGTTGTCCACTGAAGCTTTCTTT

D gene: TRBD2
clone size: -
V gene: TRBV7-9
J gene: TRBJ2-3
CDR3 protein: CASSLWTSGTSPPDTQYF
CDR3 DNA: TGTGCCAGCAGCTTATGGACTAGCGGGACCAGTCCCCCAGATACGCAGTATTTT

D gene: TRBD1
clone size: -
V gene: TRBV7-2
J gene: TRBJ2-5
CDR3 protein: CASSSRDRTETQYF
CDR3 DNA: TGTGCCAGCAGCTCTAGGGACAGAACGGAGACCCAGTACTTC

D gene: TRBD1
clone size: few
V gene: TRBV29-1
J gene: TRBJ1-4
CDR3 protein: CSVFQGVATNEKLFF
CDR3 DNA: TGCAGCGTTTTTCAGGGGGTGGCAACTAATGAAAAACTGTTTTTT

D gene: TRBD2
clone size: -
V gene: TRBV3-1
J gene: TRBJ2-1
CDR3 protein: CASSQDQTSGRSYNEQFF
CDR3 DNA: TGTGCCAGCAGCCAAGATCAGACTAGCGGGAGGTCCTACAATGAGCAGTTCTTC

D gene: -
clone size: few
V gene: TRBV4-2
J gene: TRBJ2-7
CDR3 protein: CASSQIGVSYEQYF
CDR3 DNA: TGTGCCAGCAGCCAAATCGGTGTCTCCTACGAGCAGTACTTC

D gene: TRBD2
clone size: -
V gene: TRBV19
J gene: TRBJ2-1
CDR3 protein: CASSIGGRANNEQFF
CDR3 DNA: TGTGCCAGTAGTATAGGAGGGAGGGCCAACAATGAGCAGTTCTTC

D gene: -
clone size: many
V gene: TRBV29-1
J gene: TRBJ1-1
CDR3 protein: CSAVGGGTEAFF
CDR3 DNA: TGCAGCGCCGTAGGAGGGGGCACTGAAGCTTTCTTT

D gene: -
clone size: many
V gene: TRBV7-2
J gene: TRBJ1-5
CDR3 protein: CASSPGVNQPQHF
CDR3 DNA: TGTGCCAGCAGCCCCGGGGTTAATCAGCCCCAGCATTTT

D gene: TRBD2
clone size: many
V gene: TRBV12-3/TRBV12-4
J gene: TRBJ2-7
CDR3 protein: CASSPTSGRARGHEQYF
CDR3 DNA: TGTGCCAGCAGCCCGACTAGCGGGAGGGCCCGGGGCCACGAGCAGTACTTC

D gene: -
clone size: many
V gene: TRBV6-6
J gene: TRBJ1-1
CDR3 protein: CASSSFTEAFF
CDR3 DNA: TGTGCCAGCAGCTCCTTCACTGAAGCTTTCTTT

D gene: TRBD1
clone size: many
V gene: TRBV16
J gene: TRBJ1-6
CDR3 protein: CASSLPGDRNSPLHF
CDR3 DNA: TGTGCCAGCAGCCTACCCGGGGACAGAAATTCACCCCTCCACTTT

D gene: -
clone size: few
V gene: TRBV3-1
J gene: TRBJ1-1
CDR3 protein: CASRQIGGGAEAFF
CDR3 DNA: TGTGCCAGCAGGCAGATCGGGGGAGGTGCCGAAGCTTTCTTT

D gene: TRBD2
clone size: many
V gene: TRBV5-1
J gene: TRBJ2-7
CDR3 protein: CASSLSLAGGYEQYF
CDR3 DNA: TGCGCCAGCAGCTTGTCCCTAGCGGGCGGCTACGAGCAGTACTTC

D gene: TRBD2
clone size: many
V gene: TRBV4-1
J gene: TRBJ2-3
CDR3 protein: CASSLVPGLAGGARDTQYF
CDR3 DNA: TGCGCCAGCAGCCTTGTTCCGGGACTAGCGGGAGGAGCGAGAGATACGCAGTATTTT

D gene: -
clone size: -
V gene: TRBV5-5
J gene: TRBJ2-1
CDR3 protein: CASSLGLVGNSEQFF
CDR3 DNA: TGTGCCAGCAGCTTGGGGCTAGTGGGAAATAGTGAGCAGTTCTTC

D gene: -
clone size: many
V gene: TRBV7-9
J gene: TRBJ2-5
CDR3 protein: CASSLVKETQYF
CDR3 DNA: TGTGCCAGCAGCTTAGTTAAAGAGACCCAGTACTTC

D gene: -
clone size: -
V gene: TRBV29-1
J gene: TRBJ2-1
CDR3 protein: CSVDPGPINEQFF
CDR3 DNA: TGCAGCGTGGACCCGGGACCGATTAATGAGCAGTTCTTC

D gene: TRBD2
clone size: many
V gene: TRBV25-1
J gene: TRBJ2-7
CDR3 protein: CASSKTSGSPYEQYF
CDR3 DNA: TGTGCCAGCAGTAAAACGAGCGGGAGCCCCTACGAGCAGTACTTC

D gene: -
clone size: many
V gene: TRBV20-1
J gene: TRBJ2-3
CDR3 protein: CSANQGADTQYF
CDR3 DNA: TGCAGTGCTAATCAGGGAGCAGATACGCAGTATTTT

D gene: -
clone size: -
V gene: TRBV7-9
J gene: TRBJ1-1
CDR3 protein: CASSPSGEAFF
CDR3 DNA: TGTGCCAGCAGCCCCTCTGGTGAAGCTTTCTTT

D gene: TRBD1
clone size: -
V gene: TRBV7-9
J gene: TRBJ2-7
CDR3 protein: CASSPGTGKYEQYF
CDR3 DNA: TGTGCCAGCAGCCCGGGGACAGGGAAGTACGAGCAGTACTTC

D gene: TRBD1
clone size: -
V gene: TRBV4-3
J gene: TRBJ2-1
CDR3 protein: CASSQGAGGVRYNEQFF
CDR3 DNA: TGCGCCAGCAGCCAAGGGGCAGGGGGCGTGAGATACAATGAGCAGTTCTTC

D gene: -
clone size: many
V gene: TRBV27
J gene: TRBJ2-1
CDR3 protein: CASSLLIGPGSYNEQFF
CDR3 DNA: TGTGCCAGCAGTTTATTGATAGGGCCCGGCTCCTACAATGAGCAGTTCTTC

D gene: -
clone size: few
V gene: TRBV15
J gene: TRBJ2-3
CDR3 protein: CATSRDLDTGTDTQYF
CDR3 DNA: TGTGCCACCAGCAGAGATTTGGACACTGGCACAGATACGCAGTATTTT

D gene: -
clone size: many
V gene: TRBV4-1
J gene: TRBJ2-7
CDR3 protein: CASSQPGNEQYF
CDR3 DNA: TGCGCCAGCAGCCAACCGGGGAACGAGCAGTACTTC

D gene: TRBD2
clone size: many
V gene: TRBV6-2/TRBV6-3
J gene: TRBJ2-7
CDR3 protein: CASNDGLAGGEQYF
CDR3 DNA: TGTGCCAGCAATGATGGACTAGCGGGAGGGGAGCAGTACTTC

D gene: TRBD1
clone size: -
V gene: TRBV18
J gene: TRBJ1-1
CDR3 protein: CASSPLDRGINTEAFF
CDR3 DNA: TGTGCCAGCTCACCTCTCGACAGGGGAATTAACACTGAAGCTTTCTTT

D gene: -
clone size: few
V gene: TRBV9
J gene: TRBJ2-2
CDR3 protein: CASSVEVAEYTGELFF
CDR3 DNA: TGTGCCAGCAGCGTAGAGGTGGCGGAATACACCGGGGAGCTGTTTTTT

D gene: -
clone size: few
V gene: TRBV4-3
J gene: TRBJ2-7
CDR3 protein: CASSHVKTDSYF
CDR3 DNA: TGCGCCAGCAGCCATGTGAAGACAGACTCGTACTTC

D gene: -
clone size: -
V gene: TRBV4-3
J gene: TRBJ2-1
CDR3 protein: CASSQDSSEYYNEQFF
CDR3 DNA: TGCGCCAGCAGCCAAGATTCAAGCGAGTACTACAATGAGCAGTTCTTC

D gene: -
clone size: few
V gene: TRBV5-5
J gene: TRBJ1-2
CDR3 protein: CASSLVPGTGYTF
CDR3 DNA: TGTGCCAGCAGCTTGGTTCCGGGTACAGGCTACACCTTC

D gene: TRBD1
clone size: many
V gene: TRBV7-9
J gene: TRBJ1-6
CDR3 protein: CASSTGDRTNSPLHF
CDR3 DNA: TGTGCCAGCAGCACCGGGGACAGAACTAATTCACCCCTCCACTTT

D gene: -
clone size: many
V gene: TRBV11-3
J gene: TRBJ1-1
CDR3 protein: CASSLGPVNTEAFF
CDR3 DNA: TGTGCCAGCAGCTTAGGTCCGGTGAACACTGAAGCTTTCTTT

D gene: -
clone size: -
V gene: TRBV5-1
J gene: TRBJ2-7
CDR3 protein: CASSSFSGLTYEQYF
CDR3 DNA: TGCGCCAGCAGCTCCTTCAGCGGATTAACCTACGAGCAGTACTTC

D gene: -
clone size: many
V gene: TRBV25-1
J gene: TRBJ1-2
CDR3 protein: CASRGTWGGYTF
CDR3 DNA: TGTGCCAGCAGGGGGACTTGGGGTGGCTACACCTTC

D gene: -
clone size: many
V gene: TRBV7-8
J gene: TRBJ1-6
CDR3 protein: CASSLSQGPIEPLHF
CDR3 DNA: TGTGCCAGCAGCTTATCTCAGGGACCTATCGAACCCCTCCACTTT

D gene: -
clone size: few
V gene: TRBV4-1
J gene: TRBJ2-2
CDR3 protein: CASSLEVGRTGELFF
CDR3 DNA: TGCGCCAGCAGCCTCGAAGTCGGTAGGACCGGGGAGCTGTTTTTT

D gene: TRBD1
clone size: -
V gene: TRBV7-6
J gene: TRBJ2-1
CDR3 protein: CASSLLGQGAQRSFNEQFF
CDR3 DNA: TGTGCCAGCAGCTTACTGGGACAGGGGGCCCAAAGGAGTTTTAATGAGCAGTTCTTC

D gene: TRBD1
clone size: -
V gene: TRBV20-1
J gene: TRBJ2-3
CDR3 protein: CSARDHGRGSTDTQYF
CDR3 DNA: TGCAGTGCTAGAGATCACGGCAGGGGGTCGACAGATACGCAGTATTTT

D gene: TRBD2
clone size: -
V gene: TRBV7-9
J gene: TRBJ2-1
CDR3 protein: CASSLGLGEGPYNEQFF
CDR3 DNA: TGTGCCAGCAGCTTAGGTTTGGGGGAGGGCCCCTACAATGAGCAGTTCTTC

D gene: -
clone size: -
V gene: TRBV19
J gene: TRBJ1-4
CDR3 protein: CASSPLRGPTNEKLFF
CDR3 DNA: TGTGCCAGTAGCCCCCTTCGAGGACCTACTAATGAAAAACTGTTTTTT

D gene: TRBD1
clone size: many
V gene: TRBV20-1
J gene: TRBJ1-1
CDR3 protein: CSAREGGGATEAFF
CDR3 DNA: TGCAGTGCTAGAGAGGGAGGGGGCGCAACTGAAGCTTTCTTT

D gene: -
clone size: few
V gene: TRBV19
J gene: TRBJ2-1
CDR3 protein: CARGAGTGPYNEQFF
CDR3 DNA: TGTGCCAGGGGAGCGGGGACAGGCCCTTACAATGAGCAGTTCTTC

D gene: -
clone size: -
V gene: TRBV12-3/TRBV12-4
J gene: TRBJ1-5
CDR3 protein: CAFTRALSNQPQHF
CDR3 DNA: TGTGCTTTTACGAGGGCACTTAGCAATCAGCCCCAGCATTTT

D gene: -
clone size: many
V gene: TRBV2
J gene: TRBJ2-2
CDR3 protein: CASRWRENTGELFF
CDR3 DNA: TGTGCCAGCAGGTGGCGGGAGAACACCGGGGAGCTGTTTTTT

D gene: TRBD1
clone size: few
V gene: TRBV7-9
J gene: TRBJ2-3
CDR3 protein: CASSSSPGQGTDTQYF
CDR3 DNA: TGTGCCAGCAGCTCGTCCCCGGGACAGGGGACAGATACGCAGTATTTT

D gene: -
clone size: many
V gene: TRBV29-1
J gene: TRBJ2-2
CDR3 protein: CSAGATGELFF
CDR3 DNA: TGCAGCGCAGGGGCCACCGGGGAGCTGTTTTTT

D gene: -
clone size: few
V gene: TRBV6-2/TRBV6-3
J gene: TRBJ2-6
CDR3 protein: CASSYSKAGPGANVLTF
CDR3 DNA: TGTGCCAGCAGTTACTCGAAGGCTGGGCCTGGGGCCAACGTCCTGACTTTC

D gene: TRBD2
clone size: few
V gene: TRBV20-1
J gene: TRBJ2-3
CDR3 protein: CSARVLMGGSDTQYF
CDR3 DNA: TGCAGTGCTAGAGTCTTGATGGGAGGGTCGGATACGCAGTATTTT